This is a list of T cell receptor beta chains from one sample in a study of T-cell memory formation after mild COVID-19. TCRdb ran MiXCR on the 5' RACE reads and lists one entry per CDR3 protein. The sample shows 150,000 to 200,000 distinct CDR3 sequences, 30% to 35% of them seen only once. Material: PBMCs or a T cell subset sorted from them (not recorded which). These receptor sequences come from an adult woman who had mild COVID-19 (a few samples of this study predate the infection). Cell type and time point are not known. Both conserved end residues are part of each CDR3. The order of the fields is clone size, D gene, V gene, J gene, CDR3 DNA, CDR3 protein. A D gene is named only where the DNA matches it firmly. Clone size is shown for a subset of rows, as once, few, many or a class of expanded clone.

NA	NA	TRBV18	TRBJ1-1	TGTGCCAGCGCCCCCGTCGGTGAAGCTTTCTTT	CASAPVGEAFF
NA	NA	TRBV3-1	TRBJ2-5	TGTGCCAGCAGGCAGTTTCCAGAGACCCAGTACTTC	CASRQFPETQYF
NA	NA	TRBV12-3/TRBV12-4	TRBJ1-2	TGTGCCAGCAGTTTAGCGGCAGACTATGGCTACACCTTC	CASSLAADYGYTF
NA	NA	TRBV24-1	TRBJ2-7	TGTGCCACCAGTGTTGGGGTAGCGAGCTCCTACGAGCAGTACTTC	CATSVGVASSYEQYF
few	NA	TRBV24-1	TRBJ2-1	TGTGCCACCAGTGACCCCAATGAGCAGTTCTTC	CATSDPNEQFF
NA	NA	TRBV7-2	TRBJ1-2	TGTGCCAGCAGCATAGGAGGGAGTCCCTATGGCTACACCTTC	CASSIGGSPYGYTF
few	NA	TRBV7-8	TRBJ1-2	TGTGCCAGCAGCTTAACCGGGCTCTCATCTCAAGGCTACACCTTC	CASSLTGLSSQGYTF
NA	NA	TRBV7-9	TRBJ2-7	TGTGCCAGCAGCACGACGGTTTACGAGCAGTACTTC	CASSTTVYEQYF
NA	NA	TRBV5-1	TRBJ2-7	TGCGCCAGCAGCTTGGACCAGGGCAACGAGCAGTACTTC	CASSLDQGNEQYF
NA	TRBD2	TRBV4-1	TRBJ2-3	TGCGCCAGCAGCCGACTAGCGGGGACGACAGATACGCAGTATTTT	CASSRLAGTTDTQYF
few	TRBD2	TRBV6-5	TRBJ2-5	TGTGCCAGCAGTTACGGCGGACTAGCGGGGTTCCAAGAGACCCAGTACTTC	CASSYGGLAGFQETQYF
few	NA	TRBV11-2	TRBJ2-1	TGTGCCAGCAGCTCCCTGCCTGGCTACAATGAGCAGTTCTTC	CASSSLPGYNEQFF
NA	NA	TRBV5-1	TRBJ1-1	TGCGCCAGCAGCTCCCATCCCTTTACACCCGGAGGGACTGAAGCTTTCTTT	CASSSHPFTPGGTEAFF
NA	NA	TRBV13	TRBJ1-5	TGTGCCAGCAGCTACAGGGTGGAACAGCCCCAGCATTTT	CASSYRVEQPQHF
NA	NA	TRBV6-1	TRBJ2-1	TGTGCCAGCAGTGACACGGGATACGGTGAGCAGTTCTTC	CASSDTGYGEQFF
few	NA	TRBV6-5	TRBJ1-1	TGTGCCAGCAGTTACTCCCCGAGGACTGAAGCTTTCTTT	CASSYSPRTEAFF
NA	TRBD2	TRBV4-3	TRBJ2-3	TGCGCCAGCAGCCAGTTAGCGGGAGGCACAGATACGCAGTATTTT	CASSQLAGGTDTQYF
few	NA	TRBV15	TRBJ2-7	TGTGCCACCAGCAGAGTTAGGGGATTCTACGAGCAGTACTTC	CATSRVRGFYEQYF
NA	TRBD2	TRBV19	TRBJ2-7	TGTGCCAGTAGTATAGGTAGCGGGAGTCCCCCCTACGAGCAGTACTTC	CASSIGSGSPPYEQYF
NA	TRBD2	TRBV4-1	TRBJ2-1	TGCGCCAGCAGCCAAGAGATTGCGGGGGGTAATCTTGCTGAGCAGTTCTTC	CASSQEIAGGNLAEQFF
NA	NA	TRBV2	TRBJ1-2	TGTGCCAGCCCGGCCCAGGGTGGGGATTTAAACTATGGCTACACCTTC	CASPAQGGDLNYGYTF
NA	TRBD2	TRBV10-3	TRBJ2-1	TGTGCCATCAGTGAGAGACGACAATCAGCGGGAGAGGACCATGAGCAGTTCTTC	CAISERRQSAGEDHEQFF
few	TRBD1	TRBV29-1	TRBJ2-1	TGCAGCGTTGAAGGTGGGACAGGGAGGCCTGAGCAGTTCTTC	CSVEGGTGRPEQFF
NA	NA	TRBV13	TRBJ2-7	TGTGCCAGCAGCCGGCAGGGCCACGAGCAGTACTTC	CASSRQGHEQYF
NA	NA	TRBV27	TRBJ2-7	TGTGCCAGCAGTTTACGGGCGACATCCTACGAGCAGTACTTC	CASSLRATSYEQYF
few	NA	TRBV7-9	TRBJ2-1	TGTGCCAGCAGCCCTGGTGGGAGGCGGGCGTACAATGAGCAGTTCTTC	CASSPGGRRAYNEQFF
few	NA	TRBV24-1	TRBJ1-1	TGTGCCACCAGAGTAGGGGTCGGCACTGAAGCTTTCTTT	CATRVGVGTEAFF
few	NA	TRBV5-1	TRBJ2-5	TGCGCCAGCAGCTCGGGGGCGCGGGAGACCCAGTACTTC	CASSSGARETQYF